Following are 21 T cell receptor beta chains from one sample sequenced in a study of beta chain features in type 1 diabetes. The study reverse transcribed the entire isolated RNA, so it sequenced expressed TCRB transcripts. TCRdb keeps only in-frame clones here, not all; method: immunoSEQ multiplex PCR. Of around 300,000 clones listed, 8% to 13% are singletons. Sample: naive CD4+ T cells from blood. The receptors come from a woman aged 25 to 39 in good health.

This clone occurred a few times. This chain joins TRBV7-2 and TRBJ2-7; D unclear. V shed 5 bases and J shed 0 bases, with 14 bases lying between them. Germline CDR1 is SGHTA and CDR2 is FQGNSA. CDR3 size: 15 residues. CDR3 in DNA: TGTGCCAGCAGCCCGCCCCATGCGAGCTCCTACGAGCAGTACTTC. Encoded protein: CASSPPHASSYEQYF.

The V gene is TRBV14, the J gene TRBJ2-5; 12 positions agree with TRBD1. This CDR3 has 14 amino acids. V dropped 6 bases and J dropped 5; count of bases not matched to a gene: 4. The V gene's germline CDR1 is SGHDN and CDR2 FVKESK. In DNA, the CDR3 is TGTGCCAGCAGGGGACAGGGGGCTGGTGAGACCCAGTACTTC. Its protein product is CASRGQGAGETQYF.

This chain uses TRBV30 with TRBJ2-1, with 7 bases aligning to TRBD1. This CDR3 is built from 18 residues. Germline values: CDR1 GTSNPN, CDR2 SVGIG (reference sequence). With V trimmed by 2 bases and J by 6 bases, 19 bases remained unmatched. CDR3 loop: CAWSPGQPPFPAVNEQFF. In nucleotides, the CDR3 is TGTGCCTGGAGTCCGGGACAGCCTCCTTTCCCCGCCGTCAATGAGCAGTTCTTC.

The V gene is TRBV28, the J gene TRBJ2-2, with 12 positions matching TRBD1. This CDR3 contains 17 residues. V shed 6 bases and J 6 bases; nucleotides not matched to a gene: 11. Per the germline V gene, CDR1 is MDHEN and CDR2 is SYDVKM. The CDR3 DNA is TGTGCCAGCAGGTCCCTCGGGACAGGGGGCAGTGCCGGGGAGCTGTTTTTT. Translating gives CASRSLGTGGSAGELFF.

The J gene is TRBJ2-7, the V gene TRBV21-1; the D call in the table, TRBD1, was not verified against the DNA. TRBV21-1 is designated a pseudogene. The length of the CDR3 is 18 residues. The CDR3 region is CASSKRFDRDSSDYEQYF. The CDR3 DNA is TGTGCCAGCAGCAAGCGTTTTGATCGGGACAGCTCTGACTACGAGCAGTACTTC.

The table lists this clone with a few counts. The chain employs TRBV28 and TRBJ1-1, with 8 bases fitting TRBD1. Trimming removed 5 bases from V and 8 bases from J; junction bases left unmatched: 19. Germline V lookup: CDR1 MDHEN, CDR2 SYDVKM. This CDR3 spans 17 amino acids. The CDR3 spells CASSRWSQGASFPEAFF. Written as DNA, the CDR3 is TGTGCCAGCAGTCGATGGAGTCAGGGGGCGTCATTCCCCGAAGCTTTCTTT.

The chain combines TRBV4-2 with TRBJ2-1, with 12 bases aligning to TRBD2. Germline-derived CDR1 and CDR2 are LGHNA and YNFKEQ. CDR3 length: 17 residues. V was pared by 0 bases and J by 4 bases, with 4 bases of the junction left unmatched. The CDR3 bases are TGTGCCAGCAGCCAAGATCCCCTAGCGGGAGGGTACAATGAGCAGTTCTTC. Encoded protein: CASSQDPLAGGYNEQFF.

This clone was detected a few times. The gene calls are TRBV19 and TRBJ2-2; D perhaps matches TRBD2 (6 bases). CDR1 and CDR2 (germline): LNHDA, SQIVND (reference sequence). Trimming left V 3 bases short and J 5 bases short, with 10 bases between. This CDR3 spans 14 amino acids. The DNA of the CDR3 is TGTGCCAGTAGTATCGGGGACTTTACCGGGGAGCTGTTTTTT. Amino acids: CASSIGDFTGELFF. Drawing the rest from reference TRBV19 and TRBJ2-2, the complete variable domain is DGGITQSPKYLFRKEGQNVTLSCEQNLNHDAMYWYRQDPGQGLRLIYYSQIVNDFQKGDIAEGYSVSREKKESFPLTVTSAQKNPTAFYLCASSIGDFTGELFFGEGSRLTVL.

The CDR3 DNA is TGTGCCAGCAGTCCTCGGACAGGGGAGGCTGAAGCTTTCTTT. It is translated as CASSPRTGEAEAFF. The genes are TRBV28 and TRBJ1-1, with 9 bases matching TRBD1. J was trimmed by 6 bases and V by 5 bases; bases with no gene match: 7. Germline V gene sequence: CDR1 MDHEN, CDR2 SYDVKM. This CDR3 is built from 14 residues.

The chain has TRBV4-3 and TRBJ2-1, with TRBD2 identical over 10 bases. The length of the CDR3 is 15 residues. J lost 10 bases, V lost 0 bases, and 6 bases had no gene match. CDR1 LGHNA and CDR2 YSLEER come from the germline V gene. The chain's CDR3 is CASSQDLAGLAEQFF. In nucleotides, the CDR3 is TGCGCCAGCAGCCAAGATCTAGCGGGACTAGCGGAGCAGTTCTTC.

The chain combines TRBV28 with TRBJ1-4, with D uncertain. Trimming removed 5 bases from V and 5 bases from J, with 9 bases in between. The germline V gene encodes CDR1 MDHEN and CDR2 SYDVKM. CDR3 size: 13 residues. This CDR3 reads CASSEDFNEKLFF. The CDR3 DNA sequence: TGTGCCAGCAGTGAGGACTTCAATGAAAAACTGTTTTTT. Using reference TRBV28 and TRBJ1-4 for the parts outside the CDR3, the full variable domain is DVKVTQSSRYLVKRTGEKVFLECVQDMDHENMFWYRQDPGLGLRLIYFSYDVKMKEKGDIPEGYSVSREKKERFSLILESASTNQTSMYLCASSEDFNEKLFFGSGTQLSVL.

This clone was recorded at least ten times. The CDR3 DNA sequence: TGCGCCAGCAGTCAAGGCGGAGCTAGGGAGCAGTTCTTC. Protein: CASSQGGAREQFF. The chain has TRBV23-1 and TRBJ2-1, with D unclear. TRBV23-1 is an open reading frame, and its role is uncertain. V lost 2 bases and J 10 bases, leaving 12 bases between the germline ends. This CDR3 is 13 amino acids long.

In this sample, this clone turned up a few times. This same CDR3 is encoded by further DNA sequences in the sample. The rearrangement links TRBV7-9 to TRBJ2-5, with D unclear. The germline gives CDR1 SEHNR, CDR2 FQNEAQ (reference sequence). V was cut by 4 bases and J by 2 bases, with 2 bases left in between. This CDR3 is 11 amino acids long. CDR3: CASSSQETQYF. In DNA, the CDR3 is TGTGCCAGCAGCTCTCAAGAGACCCAGTACTTC.

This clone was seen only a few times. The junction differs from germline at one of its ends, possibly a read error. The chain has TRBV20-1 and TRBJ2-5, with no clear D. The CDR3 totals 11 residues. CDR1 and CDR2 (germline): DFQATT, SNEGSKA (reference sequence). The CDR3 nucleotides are TGCAGTGCTAGAGGCGGAACTTCCCCAAACTTC. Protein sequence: CSARGGTSPNF.

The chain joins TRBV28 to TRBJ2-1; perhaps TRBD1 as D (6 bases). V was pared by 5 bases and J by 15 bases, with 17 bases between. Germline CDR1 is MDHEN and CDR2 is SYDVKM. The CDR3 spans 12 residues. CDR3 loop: CASSPQGRVRFF. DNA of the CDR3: TGTGCCAGCAGTCCACAGGGCCGCGTGCGGTTCTTC. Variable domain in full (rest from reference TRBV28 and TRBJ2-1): DVKVTQSSRYLVKRTGEKVFLECVQDMDHENMFWYRQDPGLGLRLIYFSYDVKMKEKGDIPEGYSVSREKKERFSLILESASTNQTSMYLCASSPQGRVRFFGPGTRLTVL.

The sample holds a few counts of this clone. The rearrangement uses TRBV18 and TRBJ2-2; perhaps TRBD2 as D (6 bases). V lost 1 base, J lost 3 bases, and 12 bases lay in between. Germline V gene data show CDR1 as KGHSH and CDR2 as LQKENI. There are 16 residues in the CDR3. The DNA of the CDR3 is TGTGCCAGCTCACCACAAACTAGCAGCGACACCGGGGAGCTGTTTTTT. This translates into CASSPQTSSDTGELFF.

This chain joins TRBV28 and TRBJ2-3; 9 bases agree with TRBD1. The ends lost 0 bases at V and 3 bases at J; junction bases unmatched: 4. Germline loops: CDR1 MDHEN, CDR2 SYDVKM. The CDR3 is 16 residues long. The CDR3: CASSLWGQGRTDTQYF. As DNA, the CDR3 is TGTGCCAGCAGTTTATGGGGACAGGGTCGTACAGATACGCAGTATTTT.

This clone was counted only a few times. The CDR3 DNA reads as TGTGCCAGCAGCCCAACAGGGGGTAAATTCTACGAGCAGTACTTC. It is translated as CASSPTGGKFYEQYF. The J gene is TRBJ2-7, the V gene TRBV6-6; 8 positions agree with TRBD1. The V gene's germline CDR1 is MNHNY and CDR2 SVGAGI (reference sequence). The ends lost 6 bases at V and 3 bases at J; junction bases unmatched: 10. The CDR3 consists of 15 residues.

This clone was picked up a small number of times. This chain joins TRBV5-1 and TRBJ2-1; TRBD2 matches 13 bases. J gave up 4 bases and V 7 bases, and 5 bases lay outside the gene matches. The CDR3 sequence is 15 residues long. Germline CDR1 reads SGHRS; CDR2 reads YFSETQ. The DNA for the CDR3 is TGCGCCAGCGGACTAGCGGGAGTGAATTACAATGAGCAGTTCTTC. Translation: CASGLAGVNYNEQFF.

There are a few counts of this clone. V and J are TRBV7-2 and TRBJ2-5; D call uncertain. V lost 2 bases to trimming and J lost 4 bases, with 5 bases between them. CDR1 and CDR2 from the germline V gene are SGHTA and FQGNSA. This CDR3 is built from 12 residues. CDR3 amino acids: CASSLNGETQYF. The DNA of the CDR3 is TGTGCCAGCAGCTTAAACGGAGAGACCCAGTACTTC.

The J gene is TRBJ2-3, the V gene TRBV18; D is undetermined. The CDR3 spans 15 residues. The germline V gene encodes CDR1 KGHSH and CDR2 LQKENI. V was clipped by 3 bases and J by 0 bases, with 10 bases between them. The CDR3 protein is CASSPGVTSTDTQYF. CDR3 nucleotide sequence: TGTGCCAGCTCACCTGGAGTCACTAGCACAGATACGCAGTATTTT.